The rows below give T cell receptor beta chains drawn from one sample of a study of identical twins. TCRdb redid the calling of the 5' RACE reads with MiXCR, one entry per CDR3 protein. The sample lists about 520,000 distinct CDR3 sequences; approximately 22% were seen once. A further study also used this sample, focusing on T cells expressing NK-cell markers.

Sequencing was done on a sample of CD4+ T cells sorted from blood. Receptors were obtained from a woman aged 18-35 years in good health. The CDR3 runs from the conserved cysteine through the conserved F or W. The D gene is left open where the match is weak. A row's size may be missing; if present it is once, few, many or a size class.

cdr3_nt	cdr3_aa	v_call	j_call	clone_size	d_call
TGTGCCAGCAGTGACAACAGGGGAGGTTCGCATGGCTACACCTTC	CASSDNRGGSHGYTF	TRBV25-1	TRBJ1-2	NA	TRBD1
TGTGCCAGCAGTGGTAGGGCTAGCGGGCGTAGGGTGGATGAGCAGTTCTTC	CASSGRASGRRVDEQFF	TRBV7-9	TRBJ2-1	NA	TRBD2
TGTGCCAGCAGTTTAGAAGGCACCGGGGAGCTGTTTTTT	CASSLEGTGELFF	TRBV5-1	TRBJ2-2	many	NA
TGCGCCAGCAGCCCCACCCCGTCGGGAGGAAGCTCCTACGAGCAGTACTTC	CASSPTPSGGSSYEQYF	TRBV5-1	TRBJ2-7	few	TRBD2
TGTGCCAGCACCCAGGGGGACTATGGCTACACCTTC	CASTQGDYGYTF	TRBV12-3/TRBV12-4	TRBJ1-2	NA	TRBD1
TGCGCCAGCAGCTTGGATCTCACAGATACGCAGTATTTT	CASSLDLTDTQYF	TRBV5-1	TRBJ2-3	many	NA
TGTGCCAGTAGTCCCCACCGGGACCCTGGGGCCAACGTCCTGACTTTC	CASSPHRDPGANVLTF	TRBV19	TRBJ2-6	NA	NA
TGCAGTGCGCCGAACAGGGGGCAGGCCAAAAACATTCAGTACTTC	CSAPNRGQAKNIQYF	TRBV20-1	TRBJ2-4	few	TRBD1
TGTGCCAGCAGCCAAGGGAGTCATGGTGGCACAGATACGCAGTATTTT	CASSQGSHGGTDTQYF	TRBV7-7	TRBJ2-3	NA	NA
TGTGCCAGCAGTTACCGCGGACTAGCGGGGGGGAATGAGCAGTTCTTC	CASSYRGLAGGNEQFF	TRBV6-5	TRBJ2-1	NA	TRBD2
TGTGCCACTTTCAACAGGGCCGGTGTGGTATGGGAGCAGTACTTC	CATFNRAGVVWEQYF	TRBV10-3	TRBJ2-7	few	NA
TGCAGTGCTAGAGCTACCGGGACTAGCGGGAGCGGGGCGCAGTATTTT	CSARATGTSGSGAQYF	TRBV20-1	TRBJ2-3	NA	TRBD2
TGTGCCAGCAGTCCTTTGGATGGGGGGCGGAACTATGGCTACACCTTC	CASSPLDGGRNYGYTF	TRBV27	TRBJ1-2	NA	NA
TGCAGCGTTGACCGGGGGAAGAGGAACGAGCAGTACTTC	CSVDRGKRNEQYF	TRBV29-1	TRBJ2-7	NA	NA
TGTGCCAGCAGCACCCTCACTAGGGTCGATGAGCAGTTCTTC	CASSTLTRVDEQFF	TRBV13	TRBJ2-1	NA	NA
TGTGCCAGCAGCTTTACGGGGGTAGAGACCCAGTACTTC	CASSFTGVETQYF	TRBV7-2	TRBJ2-5	NA	NA
TGTGCCAGCAGCGTCGGGACTAGGGGGAATGAGCAGTTCTTC	CASSVGTRGNEQFF	TRBV9	TRBJ2-1	NA	TRBD2
TGTGCCACCAGCAGAGATTCATCGAAGCGGGCCCCCTACGAGCAGTACTTC	CATSRDSSKRAPYEQYF	TRBV15	TRBJ2-7	NA	NA
TGTGCCAGCAGCCCTGGGCCCACACTAGCGGGAGGGCCAGGTGAGCAGTTCTTC	CASSPGPTLAGGPGEQFF	TRBV12-3/TRBV12-4	TRBJ2-1	NA	TRBD2
TGTGCCAGCAGTCTGACAGGGGGCGAGCAGTACTTC	CASSLTGGEQYF	TRBV12-3/TRBV12-4	TRBJ2-7	many	TRBD1
TGTGCCAGCAGTCCGACTAGCGGGAGGACTGATGAGCAGTTCTTC	CASSPTSGRTDEQFF	TRBV6-1	TRBJ2-1	NA	TRBD2
TGTGCCAGCAGTGCGGACACCTACACTAACGAGCAGTACTTC	CASSADTYTNEQYF	TRBV2	TRBJ2-7	NA	NA
TGTGCCAGCAGCCGTCGTCGTGGGGTGGGAGAGACCCAGTACTTC	CASSRRRGVGETQYF	TRBV6-1	TRBJ2-5	few	NA
TGCAGTGCTAGAGATCATGAGGGGGGGTACAATGAGCAGTTCTTC	CSARDHEGGYNEQFF	TRBV20-1	TRBJ2-1	NA	NA
TGTGCCAGCAGATACATGACAGGGGGCTCCTACAATGAGCAGTTCTTC	CASRYMTGGSYNEQFF	TRBV12-3/TRBV12-4	TRBJ2-1	few	TRBD1
TGTGCCAGCAGTTACATCGACGGAAACATTCAGTACTTC	CASSYIDGNIQYF	TRBV6-2/TRBV6-3	TRBJ2-4	NA	NA
TGTGCCAGCAGCCACCACCTAGCGGGAGTGGGTGAGCAGTTCTTC	CASSHHLAGVGEQFF	TRBV14	TRBJ2-1	NA	TRBD2
TGTGCCATCCTCCGGGACACAACTCCCGGGATCACCGGGGAGCTGTTTTTT	CAILRDTTPGITGELFF	TRBV12-3/TRBV12-4	TRBJ2-2	NA	NA
TGCGCCAGCAGCTTGACGGCAGGGGTACAAGAGACCCAGTACTTC	CASSLTAGVQETQYF	TRBV5-1	TRBJ2-5	NA	NA
TGCAGTGCGGCGAGGACAGGGAAAGACAATGAGCAGTTCTTC	CSAARTGKDNEQFF	TRBV20-1	TRBJ2-1	NA	TRBD1
TGTGCCAGCAGTTATCGACCGGGACAGGACCCTAAACTGTTTTTT	CASSYRPGQDPKLFF	TRBV7-2	TRBJ1-4	NA	TRBD1
TGTGCCAGCAGTTTCACAGGGGTCTCTGAAGCTTTCTTT	CASSFTGVSEAFF	TRBV27	TRBJ1-1	few	TRBD1
TGTGCCAGCAATTTGACACGACAGATCCCTAACTATGGCTACACCTTC	CASNLTRQIPNYGYTF	TRBV6-4	TRBJ1-2	NA	NA
TGCAGTGCTAGTATCGGAGCGGGAGATCATGCGACCCAGTACTTC	CSASIGAGDHATQYF	TRBV20-1	TRBJ2-5	once	TRBD2
TGCGCCAGCAGCTCTACAGGACTTCGCTCCTACGAGCAGTACTTC	CASSSTGLRSYEQYF	TRBV5-1	TRBJ2-7	many	NA
TGCGCCAGCAGCCACGGGACCGGCGATGAGCAGTTCTTC	CASSHGTGDEQFF	TRBV5-1	TRBJ2-1	NA	NA
TGTGCCAGCAGCCGATTCGGGACCCTACAGAAAACCTACAATGAGCAGTTCTTC	CASSRFGTLQKTYNEQFF	TRBV12-3/TRBV12-4	TRBJ2-1	NA	NA
TGTGCCAGCACCACTGACGGCTCCTCTGGAAACACCATATATTTT	CASTTDGSSGNTIYF	TRBV9	TRBJ1-3	NA	NA
TGCGCCAGCAGCTTGGACCCAGGGTCCTACAATGAGCAGTTCTTC	CASSLDPGSYNEQFF	TRBV5-1	TRBJ2-1	NA	NA